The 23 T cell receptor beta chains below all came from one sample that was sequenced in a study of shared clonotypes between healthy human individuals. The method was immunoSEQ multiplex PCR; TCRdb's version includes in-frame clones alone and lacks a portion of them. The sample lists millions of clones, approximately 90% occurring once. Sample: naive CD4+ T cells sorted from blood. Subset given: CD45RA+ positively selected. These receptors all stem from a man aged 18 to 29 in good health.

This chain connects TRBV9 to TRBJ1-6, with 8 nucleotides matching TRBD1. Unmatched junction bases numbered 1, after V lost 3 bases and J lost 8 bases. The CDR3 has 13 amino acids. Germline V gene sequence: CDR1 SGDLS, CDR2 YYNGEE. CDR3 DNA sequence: TGTGCCAGCAGCGCGACAGGGGATTCACCCCTCCACTTT. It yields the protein CASSATGDSPLHF.

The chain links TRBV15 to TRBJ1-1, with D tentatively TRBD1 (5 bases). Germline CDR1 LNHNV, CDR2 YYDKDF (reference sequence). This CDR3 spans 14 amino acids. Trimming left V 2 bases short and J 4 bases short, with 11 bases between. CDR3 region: CATSRKGPVTEAFF. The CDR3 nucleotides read TGTGCCACCAGCAGAAAGGGGCCAGTCACTGAAGCTTTCTTT.

The CDR3 here is CASSLDGREGQPQHF. The CDR3 coding sequence is TGTGCCAGCAGCTTAGACGGAAGGGAAGGTCAGCCCCAGCATTTT. The chain joins TRBV7-2 to TRBJ1-5; unclear D gene. V was shortened by 1 base and J by 6 bases, with 13 bases between the two germline ends. CDR1 and CDR2 (germline): SGHTA, FQGNSA. The CDR3 loop spans 15 amino acids.

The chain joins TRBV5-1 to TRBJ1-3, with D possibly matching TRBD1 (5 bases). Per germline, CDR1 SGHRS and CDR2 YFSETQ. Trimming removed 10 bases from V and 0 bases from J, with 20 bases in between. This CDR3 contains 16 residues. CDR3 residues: CASHRGADSSGNTIYF. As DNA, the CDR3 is TGCGCCTCACACCGCGGGGCTGATTCCTCTGGAAACACCATATATTTT.

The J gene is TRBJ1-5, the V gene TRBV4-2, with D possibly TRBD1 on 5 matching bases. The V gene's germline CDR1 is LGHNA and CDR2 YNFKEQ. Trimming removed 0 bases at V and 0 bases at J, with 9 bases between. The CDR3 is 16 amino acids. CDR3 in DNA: TGTGCCAGCAGCCAAGAGGCCGGGACTAGCAATCAGCCCCAGCATTTT. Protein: CASSQEAGTSNQPQHF.

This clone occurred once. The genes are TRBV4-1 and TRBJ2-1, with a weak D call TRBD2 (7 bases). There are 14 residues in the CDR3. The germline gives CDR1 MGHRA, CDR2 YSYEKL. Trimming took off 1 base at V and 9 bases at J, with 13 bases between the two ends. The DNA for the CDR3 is TGCGCCAGCAGCCAAGTGGGGGGGCGAGGTGAGCAGTTCTTC. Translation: CASSQVGGRGEQFF.

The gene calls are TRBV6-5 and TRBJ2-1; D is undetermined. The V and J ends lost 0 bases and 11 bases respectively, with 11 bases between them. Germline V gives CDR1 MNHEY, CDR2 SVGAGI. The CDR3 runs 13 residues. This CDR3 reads CASSYSGNVKQFF. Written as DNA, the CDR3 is TGTGCCAGCAGTTACTCGGGTAACGTTAAGCAGTTCTTC.

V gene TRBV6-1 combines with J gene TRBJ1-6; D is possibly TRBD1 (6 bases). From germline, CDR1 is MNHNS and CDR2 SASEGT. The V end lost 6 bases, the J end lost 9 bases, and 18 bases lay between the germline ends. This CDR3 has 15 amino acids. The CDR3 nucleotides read TGTGCCAGCAGCGATAACAGGGAAGTTAGTTCACCCCTCCACTTT. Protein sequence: CASSDNREVSSPLHF.

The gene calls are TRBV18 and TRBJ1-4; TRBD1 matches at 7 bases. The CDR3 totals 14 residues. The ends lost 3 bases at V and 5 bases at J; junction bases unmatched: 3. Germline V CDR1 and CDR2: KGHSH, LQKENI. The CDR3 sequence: CASSPATGNEKLFF. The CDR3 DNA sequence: TGTGCCAGCTCACCCGCGACAGGGAATGAAAAACTGTTTTTT.

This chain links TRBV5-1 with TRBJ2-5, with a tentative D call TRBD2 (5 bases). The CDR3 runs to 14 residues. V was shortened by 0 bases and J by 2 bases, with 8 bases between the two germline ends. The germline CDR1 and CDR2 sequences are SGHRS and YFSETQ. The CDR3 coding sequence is TGCGCCAGCAGCTTGGGACTACCACAAGAGACCCAGTACTTC. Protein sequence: CASSLGLPQETQYF. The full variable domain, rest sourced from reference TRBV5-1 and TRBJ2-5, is KAGVTQTPRYLIKTRGQQVTLSCSPISGHRSVSWYQQTPGQGLQFLFEYFSETQRNKGNFPGRFSGRQFSNSRSEMNVSTLELGDSALYLCASSLGLPQETQYFGPGTRLLVL.

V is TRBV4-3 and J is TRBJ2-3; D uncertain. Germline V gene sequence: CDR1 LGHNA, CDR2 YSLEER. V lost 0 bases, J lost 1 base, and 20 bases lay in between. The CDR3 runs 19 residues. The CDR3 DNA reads TGCGCCAGCAGCCAAGATCACGGCCTCTATAAAGGAGGCACAGATACGCAGTATTTT. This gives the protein CASSQDHGLYKGGTDTQYF.

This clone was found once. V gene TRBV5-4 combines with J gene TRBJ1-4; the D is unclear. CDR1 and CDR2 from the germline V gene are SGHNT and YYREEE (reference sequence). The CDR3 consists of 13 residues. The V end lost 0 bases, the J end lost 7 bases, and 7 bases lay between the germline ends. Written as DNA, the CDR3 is TGTGCCAGCAGCTTGGGGAGAGGTGAAAAACTGTTTTTT. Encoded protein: CASSLGRGEKLFF.

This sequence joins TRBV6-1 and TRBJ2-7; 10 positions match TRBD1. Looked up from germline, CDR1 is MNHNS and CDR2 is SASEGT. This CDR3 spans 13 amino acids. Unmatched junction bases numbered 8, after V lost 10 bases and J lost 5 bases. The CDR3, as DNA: TGTGCCAACCGCGGGACAGGGGACCACGAGCAGTACTTC. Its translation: CANRGTGDHEQYF.

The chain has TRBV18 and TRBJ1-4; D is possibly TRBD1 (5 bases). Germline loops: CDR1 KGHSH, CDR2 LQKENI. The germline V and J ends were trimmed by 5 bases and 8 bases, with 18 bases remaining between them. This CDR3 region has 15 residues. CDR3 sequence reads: CASSAGDGTGEKLFF. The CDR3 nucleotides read TGTGCCAGCTCAGCGGGGGACGGAACGGGAGAAAAACTGTTTTTT.

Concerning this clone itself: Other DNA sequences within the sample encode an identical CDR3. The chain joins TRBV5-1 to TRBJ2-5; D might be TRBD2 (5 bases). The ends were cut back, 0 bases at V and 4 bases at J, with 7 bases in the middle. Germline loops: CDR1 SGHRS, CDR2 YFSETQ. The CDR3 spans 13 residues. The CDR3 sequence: CASSLGGSETQYF. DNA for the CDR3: TGCGCCAGCAGCTTGGGAGGGTCAGAGACCCAGTACTTC.

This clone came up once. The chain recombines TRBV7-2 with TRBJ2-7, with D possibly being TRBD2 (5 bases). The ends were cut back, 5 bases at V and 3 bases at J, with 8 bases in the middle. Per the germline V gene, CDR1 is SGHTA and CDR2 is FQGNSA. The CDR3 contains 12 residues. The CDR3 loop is CASSTGLYEQYF. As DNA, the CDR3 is TGTGCCAGCAGCACCGGACTCTACGAGCAGTACTTC.

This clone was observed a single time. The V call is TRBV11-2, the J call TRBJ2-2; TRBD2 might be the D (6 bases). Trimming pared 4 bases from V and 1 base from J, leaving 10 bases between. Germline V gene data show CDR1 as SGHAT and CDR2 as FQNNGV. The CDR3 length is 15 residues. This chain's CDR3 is CASSSGTLNTGELFF. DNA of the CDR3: TGTGCCAGCAGCTCCGGGACTCTGAACACCGGGGAGCTGTTTTTT.

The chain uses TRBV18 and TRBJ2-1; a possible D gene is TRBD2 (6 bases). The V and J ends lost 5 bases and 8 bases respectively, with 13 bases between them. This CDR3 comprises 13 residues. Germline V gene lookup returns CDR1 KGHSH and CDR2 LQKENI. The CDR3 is CASSALAAYEQFF. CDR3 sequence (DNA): TGTGCCAGCTCAGCACTAGCCGCATATGAGCAGTTCTTC.

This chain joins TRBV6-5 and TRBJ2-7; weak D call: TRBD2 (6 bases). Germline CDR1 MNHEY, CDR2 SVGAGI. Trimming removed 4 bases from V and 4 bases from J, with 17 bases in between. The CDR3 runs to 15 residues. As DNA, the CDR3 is TGTGCCAGCAGTTCCAGCCGGGACGGAGGGTACGAGCAGTACTTC. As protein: CASSSSRDGGYEQYF.

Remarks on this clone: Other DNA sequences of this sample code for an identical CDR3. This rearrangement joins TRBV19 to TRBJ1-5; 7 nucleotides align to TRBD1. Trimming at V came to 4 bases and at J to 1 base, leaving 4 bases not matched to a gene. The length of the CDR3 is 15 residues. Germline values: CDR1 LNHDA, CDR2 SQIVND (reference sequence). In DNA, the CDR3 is TGTGCCAGTAGTACGACAGGGAGGAGCAATCAGCCCCAGCATTTT. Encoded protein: CASSTTGRSNQPQHF.

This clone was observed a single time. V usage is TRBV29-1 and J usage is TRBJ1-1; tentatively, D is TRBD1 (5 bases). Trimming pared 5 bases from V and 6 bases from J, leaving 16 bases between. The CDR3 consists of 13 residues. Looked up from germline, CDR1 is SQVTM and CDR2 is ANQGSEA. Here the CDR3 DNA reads TGCAGCGTTTTGCCGAATAGGGGCGCTGAAGCTTTCTTT. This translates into CSVLPNRGAEAFF. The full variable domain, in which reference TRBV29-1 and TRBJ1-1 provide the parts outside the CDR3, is SAVISQKPSRDICQRGTSLTIQCQVDSQVTMMFWYRQQPGQSLTLIATANQGSEATYESGFVIDKFPISRPNLTFSTLTVSNMSPEDSSIYLCSVLPNRGAEAFFGQGTRLTVV.

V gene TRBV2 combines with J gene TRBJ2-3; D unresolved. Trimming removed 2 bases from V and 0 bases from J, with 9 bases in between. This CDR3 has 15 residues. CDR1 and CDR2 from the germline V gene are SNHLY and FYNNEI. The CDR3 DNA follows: TGTGCCAGCAGTGAAAATTCCCCAAGCACAGATACGCAGTATTTT. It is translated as CASSENSPSTDTQYF.

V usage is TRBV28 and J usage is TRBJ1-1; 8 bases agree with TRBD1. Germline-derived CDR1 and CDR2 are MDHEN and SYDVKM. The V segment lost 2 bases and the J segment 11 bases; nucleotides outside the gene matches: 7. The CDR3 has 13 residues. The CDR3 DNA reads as TGTGCCAGCAGTTTACAGGGGGCCCTCGGGGCTTTCTTT. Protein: CASSLQGALGAFF.